Listed below are T cell receptor beta chains from one sample, sequenced in a study of blood T cell repertoires in COVID-19. The repertoire was sequenced with immunoSEQ multiplex PCR; TCRdb's copy has only in-frame clones and lacks some. This table has roughly 300,000 clones, roughly 88% appearing once. The specimen was PBMCs or T cells enriched from blood (not recorded which). These receptors were obtained from a woman aged 40 to 50 with acute COVID-19. Both conserved end residues are part of each CDR3. A D gene is named only where the DNA matches it firmly. Expanded clones are given a class, and other clones once, few, many or no size at all.

abundance	len	d_gene	v_gene	j_gene	CDR3aa	CDR3nt
-	15	-	TRBV7-3	TRBJ2-7	CASSLLGSGSYEQYF	TGTGCCAGCAGCCTCTTGGGGAGTGGGTCCTACGAGCAGTACTTC
-	16	-	TRBV21-1	TRBJ1-2	CASTKKGCGANYGYTF	TGTGCCAGCACCAAAAAGGGGTGCGGGGCTAACTATGGCTACACCTTC
-	14	TRBD1	TRBV6-5	TRBJ2-5	CASTSDRSAGTQYF	TGTGCCAGCACCTCGGACAGGTCGGCGGGGACCCAGTACTTC
-	16	-	TRBV28	TRBJ1-1	CASSLMGGPLNTEAFF	TGTGCCAGCAGTTTGATGGGAGGCCCTTTGAACACTGAAGCTTTCTTT
-	13	TRBD1	TRBV28	TRBJ1-2	CASRGQGHRGYTF	TGTGCCAGCAGGGGACAGGGCCACCGTGGCTACACCTTC
once	16	TRBD2	TRBV18	TRBJ2-7	CASSPFKRGTYYEQYF	TGTGCCAGCTCACCTTTCAAGCGGGGGACCTACTACGAGCAGTACTTC
-	16	TRBD2	TRBV24-1	TRBJ2-1	CATSDTGGNTYNEQFF	TGTGCCACCAGTGATACGGGAGGGAATACTTACAATGAGCAGTTCTTC
-	15	TRBD1	TRBV7-3	TRBJ2-1	CASSLSPGGINEQFF	TGTGCCAGCAGCTTAAGTCCAGGGGGCATCAATGAGCAGTTCTTC
once	13	TRBD2	TRBV6-6	TRBJ2-3	CASSYSGADTQYF	TGTGCCAGCAGTTACAGCGGGGCGGATACGCAGTATTTT
-	16	TRBD1	TRBV28	TRBJ1-5	CASSSGTGDRYQPQHF	TGTGCCAGCAGTTCAGGGACAGGGGATAGGTATCAGCCCCAGCATTTT
few	12	-	TRBV3-1/TRBV3-2	TRBJ1-2	CASLTYNYGYTF	TGTGCCAGCCTAACCTATAACTATGGCTACACCTTC
-	20	-	TRBV9	TRBJ1-2	CASSVVCMDRDLPENYGYTF	TGTGCCAGCAGCGTAGTTTGTATGGACAGAGACCTCCCGGAGAACTATGGCTACACCTTC
-	15	-	TRBV2	TRBJ1-2	CASSEVEQGLYGYTF	TGTGCCAGCAGTGAAGTGGAGCAGGGACTCTATGGCTACACCTTC
-	19	TRBD2	TRBV6-4	TRBJ2-4	CASWGASGKVTLAKNIQYF	TGTGCCAGCTGGGGGGCTAGCGGGAAAGTAACACTAGCCAAAAACATTCAGTACTTC
-	14	-	TRBV28	TRBJ2-3	CASSGERGTDTQYF	TGTGCCAGCAGTGGGGAGCGGGGCACAGATACGCAGTATTTT
-	14	TRBD1	TRBV27	TRBJ2-1	CASSGQGVYNEQFF	TGTGCCAGCAGTGGACAGGGGGTCTACAATGAGCAGTTCTTC
-	19	-	TRBV21-1	TRBJ1-5	CASRDPVRDRVLGNQPQHF	TGTGCCAGCAGGGACCCTGTTAGGGACAGGGTTTTGGGCAATCAGCCCCAGCATTTT
-	14	TRBD1	TRBV28	TRBJ1-5	CASKTGTGNQPQHF	TGTGCCAGCAAGACAGGGACGGGCAATCAGCCCCAGCATTTT
-	15	TRBD1	TRBV5-6	TRBJ1-2	CASSLVDRGGYGYTF	TGTGCCAGCAGCTTGGTGGACAGGGGAGGATATGGCTACACCTTC
-	16	TRBD1	TRBV6-8	TRBJ2-7	CASSDRPADRDYEQYF	TGTGCCAGCAGTGACCGACCGGCGGACAGGGACTACGAGCAGTACTTC
-	16	TRBD2	TRBV11-2	TRBJ2-2	CASSDRGGSNTGELFF	TGTGCCAGCAGCGACCGCGGGGGGTCGAACACCGGGGAGCTGTTTTTT
-	12	-	TRBV12-3/TRBV12-4	TRBJ1-2	CASSYDSYGYTF	TGTGCCAGCAGTTATGACTCGTATGGCTACACCTTC
-	17	TRBD1	TRBV5-1	TRBJ1-2	CASSLGLAVSGGHGYTF	TGCGCCAGCAGCTTGGGTTTGGCGGTGTCAGGGGGCCATGGCTACACCTTC
-	13	-	TRBV28	TRBJ1-1	CASSLQGRTEAFF	TGTGCCAGCAGCTTGCAGGGGCGAACTGAAGCTTTCTTT
-	14	-	TRBV6-2/TRBV6-3	TRBJ2-2	CASSRGEDTGELFF	TGTGCCAGCAGTCGAGGGGAGGACACCGGGGAGCTGTTTTTT
-	13	TRBD2	TRBV7-2	TRBJ2-7	CASSLREGREQYF	TGTGCCAGCAGCTTACGGGAGGGCCGGGAGCAGTACTTC
-	13	TRBD1	TRBV19	TRBJ2-5	CASSLNRGETQYF	TGTGCCAGTAGTCTGAACAGGGGGGAGACCCAGTACTTC
-	18	-	TRBV4-1	TRBJ2-6	CASSQVASLQKGANVLTF	TGCGCCAGCAGCCAAGTCGCGAGTTTACAGAAGGGGGCCAACGTCCTGACTTTC
-	13	-	TRBV28	TRBJ1-2	CASSRASGSRYTF	TGTGCCAGCAGCCGCGCGTCAGGGTCGCGCTACACCTTC
-	16	-	TRBV6-2/TRBV6-3	TRBJ2-7	CASSPSGTSSFYEQYF	TGTGCCAGCAGTCCCTCCGGGACATCGTCATTCTACGAGCAGTACTTC
-	13	-	TRBV3-1/TRBV3-2	TRBJ2-7	CASSHRTAHEQYF	TGTGCCAGCAGCCATCGGACAGCCCATGAGCAGTACTTC
-	17	TRBD1	TRBV27	TRBJ1-2	CASSPGRYRGSNYGYTF	TGTGCCAGCAGTCCCGGCAGGTACAGGGGGAGTAACTATGGCTACACCTTC
-	14	-	TRBV27	TRBJ1-3	CASKRGGTGNTIYF	TGTGCCAGCAAGCGGGGAGGCACTGGAAACACCATATATTTT
-	15	TRBD2	TRBV11-2	TRBJ2-1	CASSPGLAGDNEQFF	TGTGCCAGCAGCCCGGGACTAGCGGGCGACAATGAGCAGTTCTTC
-	12	-	TRBV2	TRBJ2-7	CASKGASYEQYF	TGTGCCAGCAAAGGGGCCTCCTACGAGCAGTACTTC